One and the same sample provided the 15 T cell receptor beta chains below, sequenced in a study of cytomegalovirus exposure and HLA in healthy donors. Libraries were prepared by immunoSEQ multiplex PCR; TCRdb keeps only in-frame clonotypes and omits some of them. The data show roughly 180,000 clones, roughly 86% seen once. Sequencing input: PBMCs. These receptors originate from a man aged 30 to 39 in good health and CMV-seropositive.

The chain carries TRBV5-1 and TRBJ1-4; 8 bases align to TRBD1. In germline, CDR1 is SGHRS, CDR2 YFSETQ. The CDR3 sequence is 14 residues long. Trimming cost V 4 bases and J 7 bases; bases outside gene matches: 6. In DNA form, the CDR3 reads TGCGCCAGCAGCCTGGACAGGGCCGGTGAAAAACTGTTTTTT. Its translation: CASSLDRAGEKLFF. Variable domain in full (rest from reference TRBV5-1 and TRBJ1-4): KAGVTQTPRYLIKTRGQQVTLSCSPISGHRSVSWYQQTPGQGLQFLFEYFSETQRNKGNFPGRFSGRQFSNSRSEMNVSTLELGDSALYLCASSLDRAGEKLFFGSGTQLSVL.

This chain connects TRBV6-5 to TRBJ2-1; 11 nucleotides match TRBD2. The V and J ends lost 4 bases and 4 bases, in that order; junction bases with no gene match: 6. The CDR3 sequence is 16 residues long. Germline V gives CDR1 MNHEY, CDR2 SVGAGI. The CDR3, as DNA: TGTGCCAGCAGTTCGGGACTAGCGGCGAGGTACAATGAGCAGTTCTTC. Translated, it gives CASSSGLAARYNEQFF.

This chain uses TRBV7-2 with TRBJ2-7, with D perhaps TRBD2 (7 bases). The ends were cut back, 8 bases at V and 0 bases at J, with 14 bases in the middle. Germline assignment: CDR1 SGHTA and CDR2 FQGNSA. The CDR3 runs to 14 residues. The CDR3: CASAKGGSSYEQYF. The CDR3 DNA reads TGTGCCAGCGCAAAGGGGGGGAGCTCCTACGAGCAGTACTTC.

The CDR3 coding sequence is TGTGCCAGCAGTTACTCGGGGGGAGGACAGCCCCAGCATTTT. Its translation: CASSYSGGGQPQHF. V gene TRBV6-6 combines with J gene TRBJ1-5, with a weak D call TRBD1 (5 bases). Per the germline V gene, CDR1 is MNHNY and CDR2 is SVGAGI (reference sequence). The CDR3 covers 14 residues. With 0 bases removed from V and 7 bases from J, the gap between germline ends came to 10 bases.

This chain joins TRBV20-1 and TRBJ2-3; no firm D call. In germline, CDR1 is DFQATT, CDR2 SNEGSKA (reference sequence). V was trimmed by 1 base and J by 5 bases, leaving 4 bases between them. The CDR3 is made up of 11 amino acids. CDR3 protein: CSARARDTQYF. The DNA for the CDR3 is TGCAGTGCTAGAGCTAGAGATACGCAGTATTTT.

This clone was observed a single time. The CDR3 coding sequence is TGCGCCAGCAGCCAAGATCGGATGGTTGGCGAGCGGGAGGGCCCGAACACCGGGGAGCTGTTTTTT. Encoded protein: CASSQDRMVGEREGPNTGELFF. The genes are TRBV4-1 and TRBJ2-2; 10 bases agree with TRBD2. Germline-derived CDR1 and CDR2 are MGHRA and YSYEKL. The V and J ends lost 0 bases and 0 bases, in that order; junction bases with no gene match: 16. This CDR3 is built from 22 residues.

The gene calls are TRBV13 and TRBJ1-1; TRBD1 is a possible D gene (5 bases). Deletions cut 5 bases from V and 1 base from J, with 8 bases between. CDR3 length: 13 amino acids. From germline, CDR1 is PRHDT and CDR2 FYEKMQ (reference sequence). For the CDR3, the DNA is TGTGCCAGCAGCCTCGACAGGAACACTGAAGCTTTCTTT. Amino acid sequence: CASSLDRNTEAFF.

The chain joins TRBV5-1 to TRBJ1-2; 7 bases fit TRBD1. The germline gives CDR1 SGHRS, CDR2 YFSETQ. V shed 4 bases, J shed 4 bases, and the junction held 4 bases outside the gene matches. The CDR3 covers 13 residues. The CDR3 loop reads CASSIRDSYGYTF. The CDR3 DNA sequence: TGCGCCAGCAGCATCAGGGACAGCTATGGCTACACCTTC.

This CDR3 reads CASMSRANYEQYF. The CDR3 bases are TGTGCCAGCATGTCTAGGGCGAACTACGAGCAGTACTTC. The rearrangement uses TRBV13 and TRBJ2-7; no clear D gene. Trimming removed 7 bases from V and 3 bases from J, with 13 bases in between. There are 13 residues in the CDR3. Germline V gives CDR1 PRHDT, CDR2 FYEKMQ (reference sequence). Filled out from reference TRBV13 and TRBJ2-7, the complete variable domain reads AAGVIQSPRHLIKEKRETATLKCYPIPRHDTVYWYQQGPGQDPQFLISFYEKMQSDKGSIPDRFSAQQFSDYHSELNMSSLELGDSALYFCASMSRANYEQYFGPGTRLTVT.

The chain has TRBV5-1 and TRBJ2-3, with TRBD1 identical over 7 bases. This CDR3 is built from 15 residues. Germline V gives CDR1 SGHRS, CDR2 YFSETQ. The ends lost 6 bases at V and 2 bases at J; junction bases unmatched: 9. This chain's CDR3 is CASTRTGHFTDTQYF. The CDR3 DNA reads TGCGCCAGCACCCGGACAGGTCACTTCACAGATACGCAGTATTTT. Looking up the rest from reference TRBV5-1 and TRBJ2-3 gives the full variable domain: KAGVTQTPRYLIKTRGQQVTLSCSPISGHRSVSWYQQTPGQGLQFLFEYFSETQRNKGNFPGRFSGRQFSNSRSEMNVSTLELGDSALYLCASTRTGHFTDTQYFGPGTRLTVL.

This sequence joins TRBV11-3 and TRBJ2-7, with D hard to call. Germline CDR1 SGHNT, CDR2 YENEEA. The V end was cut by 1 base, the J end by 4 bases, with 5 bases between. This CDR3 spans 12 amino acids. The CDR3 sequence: CASSLVVYEQYF. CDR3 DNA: TGTGCCAGCAGCTTAGTGGTTTACGAGCAGTACTTC. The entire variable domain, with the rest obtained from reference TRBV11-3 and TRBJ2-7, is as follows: EAGVVQSPRYKIIEKKQPVAFWCNPISGHNTLYWYLQNLGQGPELLIRYENEEAVDDSQLPKDRFSAERLKGVDSTLKIQPAELGDSAVYLCASSLVVYEQYFGPGTRLTVT.

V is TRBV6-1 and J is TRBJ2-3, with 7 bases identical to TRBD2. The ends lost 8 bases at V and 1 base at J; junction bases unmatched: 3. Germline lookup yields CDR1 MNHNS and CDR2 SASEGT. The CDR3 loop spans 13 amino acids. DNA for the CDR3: TGTGCCAGCCTTCGGGGGGGCACAGATACGCAGTATTTT. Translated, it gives CASLRGGTDTQYF.

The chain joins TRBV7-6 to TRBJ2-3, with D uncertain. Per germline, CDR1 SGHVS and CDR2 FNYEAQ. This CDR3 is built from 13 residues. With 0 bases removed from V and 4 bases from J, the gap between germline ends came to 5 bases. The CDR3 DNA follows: TGTGCCAGCAGCTTAGCCTCCCCAGATACGCAGTATTTT. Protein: CASSLASPDTQYF.

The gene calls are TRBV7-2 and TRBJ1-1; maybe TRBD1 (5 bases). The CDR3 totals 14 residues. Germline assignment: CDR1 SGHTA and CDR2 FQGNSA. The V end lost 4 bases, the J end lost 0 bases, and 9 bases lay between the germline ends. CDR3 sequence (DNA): TGTGCCAGCAGCTCGATGGGGCTGAACACTGAAGCTTTCTTT. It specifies CASSSMGLNTEAFF.

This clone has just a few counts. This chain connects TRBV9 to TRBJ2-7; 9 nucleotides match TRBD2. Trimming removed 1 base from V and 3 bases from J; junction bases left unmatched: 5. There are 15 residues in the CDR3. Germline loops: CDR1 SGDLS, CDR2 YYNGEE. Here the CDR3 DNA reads TGTGCCAGCAGCGTAAGTCTAGCGGGGCTCTACGAGCAGTACTTC. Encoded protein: CASSVSLAGLYEQYF.